The subject of this entry is one TCR beta chain. Its antigen remains unidentified. This sample is part of a study of vaccination and CD4 T cells after COVID-19. Study details: Those taking part got two shots of either the BNT162b2 or the mRNA-1273 vaccine. Study-level findings and limits: Median SARS-CoV-2-reactive clonotypes rose from approximately 23 to 38, not significantly. Spike mono-reactivity held for 304 of 307 vaccine-specific clones in convalescent patients.

This CDR3 spans 16 amino acids. In germline, CDR1 is DFQATT, CDR2 SNEGSKA (reference sequence). Trimming pared 6 bases from V and 4 bases from J, leaving 19 bases between. The sample's treatment: approximately 9-day PBMC culture with coronavirus spike peptide pools or control peptides (ViraFEST assay). The Oncomine TCR Beta short-read assay was applied to DNA of cultured CD4+ T cells. TCRdb re-analysed the PCR reads in MiXCR, keeping a single row per CDR3 protein. Among about 19,000 distinct CDR3 sequences listed, approximately 70% were seen once. Sequenced: CD4+ T cells from blood, cultured in vitro. This clonotype was sampled from a human donor who had recovered from COVID-19. V is TRBV20-1 and J is TRBJ1-6, with TRBD1 as a possible D gene (5 bases). The CDR3 spells CSAPLRGVPYNSPLHF. The CDR3 bases are TGCAGTGCCCCACTTCGGGGGGTACCTTATAATTCACCCCTCCACTTT.